The 6 T cell receptor beta chains below all came from one sample that was sequenced in a study of blood T cell repertoires in COVID-19. Profiling relied on immunoSEQ multiplex PCR, and the TCRdb table lists in-frame clones only, not all of them. The data show 110,000 to 150,000 clones, nearly 85% seen once. Material for sequencing was peripheral blood. These receptors were taken from a human donor in a cohort sampled during active COVID-19.

The J gene is TRBJ1-6, the V gene TRBV7-9; TRBD1 might be the D (6 bases). V lost 1 base and J 8 bases, leaving 12 bases between the germline ends. Germline V lookup: CDR1 SEHNR, CDR2 FQNEAQ (reference sequence). This CDR3 contains 15 residues. This chain's CDR3 is CASSLGGLKDSPLHF. CDR3 nucleotides: TGTGCCAGCAGCTTAGGGGGGCTGAAGGATTCACCCCTCCACTTT.

This clone was observed a single time. The chain joins TRBV7-2 to TRBJ1-5, with 9 bases that match TRBD1. J lost 3 bases, V lost 5 bases, and 5 bases had no gene match. The CDR3 sequence is 15 residues long. CDR1 SGHTA and CDR2 FQGNSA come from the germline V gene. CDR3 in DNA: TGTGCCAGCAGCCTACAGGGGGCTATCAATCAGCCCCAGCATTTT. This gives the protein CASSLQGAINQPQHF.

V usage is TRBV7-2 and J usage is TRBJ1-2; no reliable D call. V was trimmed by 0 bases and J by 2 bases, leaving 13 bases between them. The CDR3 length is 16 residues. Germline loops: CDR1 SGHTA, CDR2 FQGNSA. The CDR3 reads CASSLAVGRINYGYTF. CDR3 DNA sequence: TGTGCCAGCAGCTTAGCGGTGGGCAGGATAAACTATGGCTACACCTTC.

The CDR3 region is CASSLATSAKPNNEQFF. The CDR3 DNA reads as TGTGCCAGCAGTTTGGCGACTAGCGCCAAACCCAACAATGAGCAGTTCTTC. The rearrangement uses TRBV28 and TRBJ2-1; 8 nucleotides line up with TRBD2. This CDR3 contains 17 residues. CDR1 is MDHEN and CDR2 is SYDVKM in the germline V gene. V lost 3 bases and J lost 5; bases outside the gene matches: 12.

This chain connects TRBV19 to TRBJ1-2, with D unresolved. With 6 bases removed from V and 8 bases from J, the gap between germline ends came to 16 bases. The CDR3 spans 13 residues. The germline V gene has CDR1 LNHDA and CDR2 SQIVND (reference sequence). The CDR3, as DNA: TGTGCCAGTAGCGGGGTTGTTTCTGGGGGCTACACCTTC. Its protein product is CASSGVVSGGYTF.

The rearrangement joins TRBV3-1 (or the pseudogene TRBV3-2) to TRBJ2-5; 7 bases line up with TRBD2. Germline V gene lookup returns CDR1 LGHDT and CDR2 YNNKEL (reference sequence). J was trimmed by 5 bases and V by 3 bases; bases with no gene match: 9. The CDR3 covers 15 residues. CDR3 in DNA: TGTGCCAGCAGCCAGAGCGCGGGAGTCTGGGAGACCCAGTACTTC. Protein sequence: CASSQSAGVWETQYF.